The table lists the clone carrying this T cell receptor (beta chain) with many counts. Its antigen remains unknown. These data are taken from a study of T cells in Graves' hyperthyroidism and ophthalmopathy. Study-level points and caveats: A 13 V-J model separated ophthalmopathy from stable hyperthyroidism.

The CDR3 regions of TCR beta were amplified from RNA transcripts. In the first-round RT-PCR of the TCR CDR3, the HTBI primer set was used. TCRdb re-called the multiplex PCR reads with MiXCR, one entry per CDR3 protein. The sample has approximately 300,000 distinct CDR3 sequences; 16% are singletons. Sequencing was carried out using blood. This receptor was identified in a man aged 25-40 years with Graves' hyperthyroidism.

The CDR3 DNA reads as TGTGCCTGGAGTACGACTAGCGGGAGCTCAGATACGCAGTATTTT. Protein sequence: CAWSTTSGSSDTQYF. The gene calls are TRBV30 and TRBJ2-3; 12 bases are a match to TRBD2. The germline V gene encodes CDR1 GTSNPN and CDR2 SVGIG (reference sequence). With 2 bases clipped from V and 4 bases from J, the junction kept 4 bases outside the gene matches. CDR3 size: 15 residues. Combining the CDR3 with reference TRBV30 and TRBJ2-3 gives the whole variable domain SQTIHQWPATLVQPVGSPLSLECTVEGTSNPNLYWYRQAAGRGLQLLFYSVGIGQISSEVPQNLSASRPQDRQFILSSKKLLLSDSGFYLCAWSTTSGSSDTQYFGPGTRLTVL.